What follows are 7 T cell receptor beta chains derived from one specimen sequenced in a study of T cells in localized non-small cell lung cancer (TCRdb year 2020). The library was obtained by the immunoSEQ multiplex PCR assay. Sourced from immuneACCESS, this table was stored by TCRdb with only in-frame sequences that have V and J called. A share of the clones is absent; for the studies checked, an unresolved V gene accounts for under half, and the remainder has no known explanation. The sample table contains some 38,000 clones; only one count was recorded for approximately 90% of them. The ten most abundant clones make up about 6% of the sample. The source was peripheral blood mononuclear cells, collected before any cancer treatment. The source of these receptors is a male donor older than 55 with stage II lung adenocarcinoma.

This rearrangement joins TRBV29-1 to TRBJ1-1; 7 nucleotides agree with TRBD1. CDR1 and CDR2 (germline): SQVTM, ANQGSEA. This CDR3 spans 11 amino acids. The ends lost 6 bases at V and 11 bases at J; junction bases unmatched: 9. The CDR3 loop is CSVAATGRAFF. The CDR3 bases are TGCAGCGTCGCCGCGACAGGGCGGGCTTTCTTT. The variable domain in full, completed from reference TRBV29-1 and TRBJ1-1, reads SAVISQKPSRDICQRGTSLTIQCQVDSQVTMMFWYRQQPGQSLTLIATANQGSEATYESGFVIDKFPISRPNLTFSTLTVSNMSPEDSSIYLCSVAATGRAFFGQGTRLTVV.

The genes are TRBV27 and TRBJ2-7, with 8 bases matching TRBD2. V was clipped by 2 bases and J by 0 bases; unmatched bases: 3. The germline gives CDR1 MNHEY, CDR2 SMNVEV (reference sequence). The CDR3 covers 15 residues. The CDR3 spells CASSLRTSTSYEQYF. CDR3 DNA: TGTGCCAGCAGTTTAAGGACTAGCACCTCCTACGAGCAGTACTTC.

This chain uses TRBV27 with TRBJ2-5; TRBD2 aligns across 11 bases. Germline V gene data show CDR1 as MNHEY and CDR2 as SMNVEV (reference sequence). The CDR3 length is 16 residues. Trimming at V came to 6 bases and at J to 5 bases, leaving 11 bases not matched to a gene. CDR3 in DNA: TGTGCCAGCAGACCTGGGACTAGCGGAGTGAGGGAGACCCAGTACTTC. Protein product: CASRPGTSGVRETQYF.

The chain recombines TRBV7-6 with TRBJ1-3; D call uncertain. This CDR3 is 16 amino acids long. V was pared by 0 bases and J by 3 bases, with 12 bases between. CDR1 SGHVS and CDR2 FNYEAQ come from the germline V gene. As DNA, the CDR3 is TGTGCCAGCAGCTTAGCCTTGGGGAACCGTGGAAACACCATATATTTT. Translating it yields CASSLALGNRGNTIYF.

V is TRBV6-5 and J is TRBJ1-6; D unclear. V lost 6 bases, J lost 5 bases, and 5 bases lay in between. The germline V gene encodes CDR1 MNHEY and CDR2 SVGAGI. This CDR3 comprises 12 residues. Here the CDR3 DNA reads TGTGCCAGCAGCCTGAATAATTCACCCCTCCACTTT. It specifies CASSLNNSPLHF.

The CDR3 sequence: CASSVYRGPTSEAFF. The CDR3 DNA is TGTGCCAGCAGCGTATACAGGGGGCCTACCTCTGAAGCTTTCTTT. The V gene is TRBV5-6, the J gene TRBJ1-1, with TRBD1 matching 9 bases. CDR1 SGHDT and CDR2 YYEEEE come from the germline V gene. CDR3 length: 15 residues. J lost 6 bases, V lost 4 bases, and 10 bases had no gene match.

DNA of the CDR3: TGTGCCAGCAGCGTAGCGGCCCCGGGGGCCCAGGACGAGCAGTACTTC. Amino acids: CASSVAAPGAQDEQYF. V usage is TRBV9 and J usage is TRBJ2-5; either TRBD1 or TRBD2 may supply D (6 bases each). The last part of the DNA fits TRBJ2-7 better; the J call may be wrong. CDR3 length: 16 residues. Germline V gene data show CDR1 as SGDLS and CDR2 as YYNGEE.